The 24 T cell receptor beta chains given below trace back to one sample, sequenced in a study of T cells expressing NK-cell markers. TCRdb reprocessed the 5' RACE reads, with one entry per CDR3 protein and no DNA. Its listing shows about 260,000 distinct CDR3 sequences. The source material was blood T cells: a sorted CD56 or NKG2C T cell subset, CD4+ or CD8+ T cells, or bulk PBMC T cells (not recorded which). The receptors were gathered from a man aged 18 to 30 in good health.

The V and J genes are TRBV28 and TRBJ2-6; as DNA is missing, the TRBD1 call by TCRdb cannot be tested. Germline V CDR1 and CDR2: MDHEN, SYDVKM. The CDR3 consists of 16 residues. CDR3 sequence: CATATGGGSGANVLTF.

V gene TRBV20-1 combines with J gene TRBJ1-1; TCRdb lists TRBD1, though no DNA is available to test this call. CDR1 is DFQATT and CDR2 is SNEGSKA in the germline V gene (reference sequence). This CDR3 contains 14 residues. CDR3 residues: CSAKERTGGSEAFF.

The CDR3 here is CASSLLGGMGETQYF. The gene calls are TRBV5-1 and TRBJ2-5; the TCRdb call, TRBD1, lacks DNA for checking. The CDR3 covers 15 residues. Germline V lookup: CDR1 SGHRS, CDR2 YFSETQ.

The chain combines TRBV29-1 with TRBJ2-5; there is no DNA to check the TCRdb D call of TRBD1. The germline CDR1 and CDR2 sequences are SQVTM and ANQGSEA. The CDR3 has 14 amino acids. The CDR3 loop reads CSVEGRSIQETQYF. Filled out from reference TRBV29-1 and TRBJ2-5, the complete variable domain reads SAVISQKPSRDICQRGTSLTIQCQVDSQVTMMFWYRQQPGQSLTLIATANQGSEATYESGFVIDKFPISRPNLTFSTLTVSNMSPEDSSIYLCSVEGRSIQETQYFGPGTRLLVL.

The CDR3 is CATVARGTRVYEQYF. This chain joins TRBV21-1 and TRBJ2-7; TCRdb indicates TRBD2, and absent DNA this call remains unverified. TRBV21-1 is a known pseudogene. The CDR3 is made up of 15 amino acids.

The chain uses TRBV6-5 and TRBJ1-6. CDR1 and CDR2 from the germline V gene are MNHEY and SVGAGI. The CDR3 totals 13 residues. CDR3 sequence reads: CASSYSIISPLHF.

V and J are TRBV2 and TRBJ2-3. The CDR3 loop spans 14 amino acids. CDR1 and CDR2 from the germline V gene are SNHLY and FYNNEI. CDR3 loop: CASSDILGADTQYF. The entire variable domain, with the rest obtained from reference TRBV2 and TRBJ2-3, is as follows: EPEVTQTPSHQVTQMGQEVILRCVPISNHLYFYWYRQILGQKVEFLVSFYNNEISEKSEIFDDQFSVERPDGSNFTLKIRSTKLEDSAMYFCASSDILGADTQYFGPGTRLTVL.

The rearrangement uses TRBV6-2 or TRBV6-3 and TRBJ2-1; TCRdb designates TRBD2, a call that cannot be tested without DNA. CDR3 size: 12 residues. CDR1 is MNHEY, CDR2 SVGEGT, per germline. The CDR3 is CASSQTRGEQFF.

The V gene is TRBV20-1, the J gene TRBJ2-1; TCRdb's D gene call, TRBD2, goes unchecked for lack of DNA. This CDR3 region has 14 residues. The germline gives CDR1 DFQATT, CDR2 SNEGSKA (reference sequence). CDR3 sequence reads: CSATTSGADNEQFF.

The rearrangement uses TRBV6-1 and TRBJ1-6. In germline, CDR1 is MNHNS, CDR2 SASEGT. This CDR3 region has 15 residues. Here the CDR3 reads CASSTPAAGHSPLHF.

CDR3 protein: CASSYGLAGTTSTDTQYF. The chain links TRBV9 to TRBJ2-3; the TRBD2 assignment by TCRdb is unverifiable without DNA. The length of the CDR3 is 18 residues. Germline lookup yields CDR1 SGDLS and CDR2 YYNGEE.

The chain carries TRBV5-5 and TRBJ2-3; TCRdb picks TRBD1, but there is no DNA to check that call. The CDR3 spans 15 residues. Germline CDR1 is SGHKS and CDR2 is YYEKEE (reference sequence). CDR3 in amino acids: CASSFVGWGTDTQYF.

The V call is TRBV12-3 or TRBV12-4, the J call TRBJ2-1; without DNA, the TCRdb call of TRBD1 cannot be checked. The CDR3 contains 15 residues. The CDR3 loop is CASTPPRGQGNEQFF.

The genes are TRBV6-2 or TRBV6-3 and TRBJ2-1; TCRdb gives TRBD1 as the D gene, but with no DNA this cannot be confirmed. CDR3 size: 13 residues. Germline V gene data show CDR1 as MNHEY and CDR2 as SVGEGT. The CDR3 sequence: CASEGSGIMEQFF.

This chain's CDR3 is CASTAQGRGTEAFF. The chain employs TRBV6-1 and TRBJ1-1. Germline lookup yields CDR1 MNHNS and CDR2 SASEGT. The CDR3 is 14 residues long.

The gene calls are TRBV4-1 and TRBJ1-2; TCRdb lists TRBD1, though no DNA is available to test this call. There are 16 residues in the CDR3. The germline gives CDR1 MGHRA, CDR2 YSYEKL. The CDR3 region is CASSHGIQGISYGYTF.

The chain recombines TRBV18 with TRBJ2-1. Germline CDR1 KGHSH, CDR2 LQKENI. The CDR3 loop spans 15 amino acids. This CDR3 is CASSPVGKPYNEQFF.

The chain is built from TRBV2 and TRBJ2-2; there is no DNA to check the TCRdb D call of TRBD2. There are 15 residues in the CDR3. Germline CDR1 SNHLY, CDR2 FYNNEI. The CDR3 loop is CAISRTRANTGELFF.

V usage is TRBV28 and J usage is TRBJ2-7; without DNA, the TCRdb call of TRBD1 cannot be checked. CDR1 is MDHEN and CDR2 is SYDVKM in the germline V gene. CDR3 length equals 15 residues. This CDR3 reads CASSSTGVASYEQYF.

The CDR3 sequence is CASSLGGVRDSNYEQYF. The chain combines TRBV7-8 with TRBJ2-7; the TCRdb call, TRBD2, lacks DNA for checking. From germline, CDR1 is SGHVS and CDR2 FQNEAQ. The CDR3 extends over 17 amino acids. The full variable domain, in which reference TRBV7-8 and TRBJ2-7 provide the parts outside the CDR3, is GAGVSQSPRYKVAKRGQDVALRCDPISGHVSLFWYQQALGQGPEFLTYFQNEAQLDKSGLPSDRFFAERPEGSVSTLKIQRTQQEDSAVYLCASSLGGVRDSNYEQYFGPGTRLTVT.

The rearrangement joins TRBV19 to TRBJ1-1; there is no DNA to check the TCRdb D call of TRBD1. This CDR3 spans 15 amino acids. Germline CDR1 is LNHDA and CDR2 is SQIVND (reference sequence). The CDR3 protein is CASSTFGGVRTEAFF.

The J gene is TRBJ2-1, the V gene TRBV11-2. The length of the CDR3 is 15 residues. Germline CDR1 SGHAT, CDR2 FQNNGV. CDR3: CASSLEMTRSNEQFF. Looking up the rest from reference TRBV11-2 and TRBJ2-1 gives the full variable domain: EAGVAQSPRYKIIEKRQSVAFWCNPISGHATLYWYQQILGQGPKLLIQFQNNGVVDDSQLPKDRFSAERLKGVDSTLKIQPAKLEDSAVYLCASSLEMTRSNEQFFGPGTRLTVL.

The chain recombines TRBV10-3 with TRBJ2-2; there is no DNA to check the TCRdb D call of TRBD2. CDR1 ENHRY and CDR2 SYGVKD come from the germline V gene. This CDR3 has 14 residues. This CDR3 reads CAAAAGGRTGELFF.

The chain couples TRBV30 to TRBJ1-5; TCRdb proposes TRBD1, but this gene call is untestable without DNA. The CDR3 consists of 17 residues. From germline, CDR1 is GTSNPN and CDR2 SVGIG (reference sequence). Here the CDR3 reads CAWSKVQGSVNNQPQHF.